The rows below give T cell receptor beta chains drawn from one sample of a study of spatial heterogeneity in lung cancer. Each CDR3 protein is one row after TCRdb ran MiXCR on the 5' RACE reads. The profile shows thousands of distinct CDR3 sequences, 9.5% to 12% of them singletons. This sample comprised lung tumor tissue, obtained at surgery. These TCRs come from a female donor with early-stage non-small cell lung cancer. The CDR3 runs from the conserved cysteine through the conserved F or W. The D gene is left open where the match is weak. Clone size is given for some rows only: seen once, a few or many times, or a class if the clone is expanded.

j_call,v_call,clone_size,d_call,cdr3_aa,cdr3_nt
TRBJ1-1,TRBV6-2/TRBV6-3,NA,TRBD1,CASSTGQGALNTEAFF,TGTGCCAGCAGTACCGGACAGGGAGCCTTGAACACTGAAGCTTTCTTT
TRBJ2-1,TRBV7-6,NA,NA,CASSTQSYNEQFF,TGTGCCAGCAGCACTCAATCCTACAATGAGCAGTTCTTC
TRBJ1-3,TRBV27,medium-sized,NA,CASSRSINRATGNTIYF,TGTGCCAGCAGCCGCTCCATCAACAGGGCGACTGGAAACACCATATATTTT
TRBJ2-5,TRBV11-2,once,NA,CASSLSIFGETQYF,TGTGCCAGCAGCTTATCCATCTTTGGGGAGACCCAGTACTTC
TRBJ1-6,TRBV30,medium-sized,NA,CAWKGDYNSPLHF,TGTGCCTGGAAGGGAGACTATAATTCACCCCTCCACTTT
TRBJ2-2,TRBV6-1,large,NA,CASSVRRYTGELFF,TGTGCCAGCAGTGTTAGGCGGTACACCGGGGAGCTGTTTTTT
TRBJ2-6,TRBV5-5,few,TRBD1,CASSDGTGFFGANVLTF,TGTGCCAGCAGCGACGGGACAGGGTTCTTCGGGGCCAACGTCCTGACTTTC
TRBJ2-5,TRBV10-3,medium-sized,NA,CAGSRDPGGTQYF,TGTGCCGGCAGCCGGGACCCCGGAGGGACCCAGTACTTC
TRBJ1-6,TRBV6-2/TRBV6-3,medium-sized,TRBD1,CASSYPTGGNSPLHF,TGTGCCAGCAGTTACCCCACAGGGGGTAATTCACCCCTCCACTTT
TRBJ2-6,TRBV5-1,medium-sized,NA,CASSLFGANVLTF,TGCGCCAGCAGCTTGTTTGGGGCCAACGTCCTGACTTTC
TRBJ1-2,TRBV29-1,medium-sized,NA,CSVAIHDYGYTF,TGCAGCGTTGCTATACATGACTATGGCTACACCTTC
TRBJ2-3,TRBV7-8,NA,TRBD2,CASSLAPQRGSTDTQYF,TGTGCCAGCAGCTTAGCGCCCCAGCGGGGAAGCACAGATACGCAGTATTTT
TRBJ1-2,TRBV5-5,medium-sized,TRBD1,CASSYDQGASGYTF,TGTGCCAGCAGCTACGATCAGGGGGCTTCTGGCTACACCTTC
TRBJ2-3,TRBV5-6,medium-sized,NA,CASSPMDKYADTQYF,TGTGCCAGCAGCCCCATGGACAAATATGCAGATACGCAGTATTTT
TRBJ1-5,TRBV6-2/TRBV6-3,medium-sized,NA,CASSYTMENRWNSNQPQHF,TGTGCCAGCAGTTACACAATGGAAAACAGATGGAATAGCAATCAGCCCCAGCATTTT
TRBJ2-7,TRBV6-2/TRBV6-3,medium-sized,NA,CASSGWGYEQYF,TGTGCCAGCAGTGGATGGGGATACGAGCAGTACTTC
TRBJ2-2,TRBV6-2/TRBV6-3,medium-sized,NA,CASSYGGHTGELFF,TGTGCCAGCAGTTACGGGGGGCACACCGGGGAGCTGTTTTTT
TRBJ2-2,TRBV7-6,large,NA,CASSLGRTTGELFF,TGTGCCAGCAGCTTAGGTCGAACCACCGGGGAGCTGTTTTTT
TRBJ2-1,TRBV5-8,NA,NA,CASSLAILGPSYNEQFF,TGTGCCAGCAGCTTGGCAATCTTGGGACCGTCCTACAATGAGCAGTTCTTC
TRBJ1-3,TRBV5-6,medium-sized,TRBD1,CASSFHVTGVRPATGNTIYF,TGTGCCAGCAGCTTCCATGTGACAGGGGTCCGCCCGGCGACTGGAAACACCATATATTTT
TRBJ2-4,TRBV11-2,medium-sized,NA,CASSPVRGPAWNIQYF,TGTGCCAGCAGCCCGGTCCGGGGGCCCGCTTGGAACATTCAGTACTTC
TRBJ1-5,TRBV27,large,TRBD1,CASSSPGQVGRPQHF,TGTGCCAGCAGTTCCCCAGGACAGGTCGGGCGGCCCCAGCATTTT
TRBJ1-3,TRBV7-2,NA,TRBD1,CASSLGQLVNTIYF,TGTGCCAGCAGCTTGGGACAGCTTGTAAACACCATATATTTT
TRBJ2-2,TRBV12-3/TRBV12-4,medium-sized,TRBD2,CASTLRRGGAGTGELFF,TGTGCCAGCACCCTTCGGCGCGGGGGGGCGGGCACCGGGGAGCTGTTTTTT
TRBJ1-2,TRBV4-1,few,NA,CASSSGREYGYTF,TGCGCCAGCAGCTCAGGGAGGGAGTATGGCTACACCTTC
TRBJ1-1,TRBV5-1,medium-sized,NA,CASRGYTEAFF,TGCGCCAGCCGGGGTTACACTGAAGCTTTCTTT
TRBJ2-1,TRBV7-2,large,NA,CASSFGSGGYNEQFF,TGTGCCAGCAGCTTTGGGTCGGGTGGGTACAATGAGCAGTTCTTC
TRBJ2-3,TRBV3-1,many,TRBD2,CASSSALAVDTQYF,TGTGCCAGCAGCTCGGCACTAGCGGTAGATACGCAGTATTTT
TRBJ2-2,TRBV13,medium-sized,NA,CASKGYAGELFF,TGTGCCAGCAAGGGATACGCCGGGGAGCTGTTTTTT
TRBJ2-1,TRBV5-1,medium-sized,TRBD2,CASTDASGHSYNEQFF,TGCGCCAGCACCGATGCTAGCGGTCACTCCTACAATGAGCAGTTCTTC
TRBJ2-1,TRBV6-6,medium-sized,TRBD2,CASSYGPSGGSSYNEQFF,TGTGCCAGCAGTTACGGACCTAGCGGGGGGAGCTCCTACAATGAGCAGTTCTTC
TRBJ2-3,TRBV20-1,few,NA,CSADSLFTDTQYF,TGCAGTGCGGACAGCTTATTCACAGATACGCAGTATTTT
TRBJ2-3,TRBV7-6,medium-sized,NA,CASSLLGPEGDTQYF,TGTGCCAGCAGCTTATTGGGGCCCGAGGGAGATACGCAGTATTTT
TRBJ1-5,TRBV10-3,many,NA,CAIRSGVGNQPQHF,TGTGCCATCAGGTCGGGTGTAGGCAATCAGCCCCAGCATTTT
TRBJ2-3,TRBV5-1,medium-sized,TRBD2,CASSLAGTSGGPSTDTQYF,TGCGCCAGCAGCTTGGCGGGGACTAGCGGGGGGCCTAGCACAGATACGCAGTATTTT
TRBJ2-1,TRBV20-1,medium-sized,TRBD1,CSAQTGDSYNEQFF,TGCAGTGCGCAGACAGGGGACTCCTACAATGAGCAGTTCTTC
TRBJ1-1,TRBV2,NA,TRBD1,CASTTDRAEAFF,TGTGCCAGCACCACGGACAGGGCGGAGGCTTTCTTT
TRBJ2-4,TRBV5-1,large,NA,CASSLGSPGFQYF,TGCGCCAGCAGCTTGGGATCCCCTGGCTTTCAGTACTTC
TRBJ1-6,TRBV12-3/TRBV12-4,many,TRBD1,CASSRPQGAGSSPLHF,TGTGCCAGCAGTCGTCCTCAGGGGGCAGGGAGTTCACCCCTCCACTTT
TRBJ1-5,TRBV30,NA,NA,CAWQAASRNQPQHF,TGTGCCTGGCAGGCCGCCTCGCGCAATCAGCCCCAGCATTTT
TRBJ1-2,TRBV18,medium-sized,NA,CASSPQGEGRHYGYTF,TGTGCCAGCTCACCGCAGGGTGAGGGGAGGCACTATGGCTACACCTTC
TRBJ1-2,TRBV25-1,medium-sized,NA,CASSEYVGSGYTF,TGTGCCAGCAGTGAATATGTGGGATCTGGCTACACCTTC
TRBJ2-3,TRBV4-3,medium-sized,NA,CASSQGGPADTQYF,TGCGCCAGCAGCCAGGGGGGACCTGCAGATACGCAGTATTTT
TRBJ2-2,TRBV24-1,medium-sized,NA,CATSARGRGNTGELFF,TGTGCCACCAGTGCCCGAGGGCGGGGGAACACCGGGGAGCTGTTTTTT
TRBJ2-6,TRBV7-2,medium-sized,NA,CASSLASSGANVLTF,TGTGCCAGCAGCTTAGCGAGCTCTGGGGCCAACGTCCTGACTTTC
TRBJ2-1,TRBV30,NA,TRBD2,CAWSPGTSGNNEQFF,TGTGCCTGGAGTCCCGGGACTAGCGGAAACAATGAGCAGTTCTTC
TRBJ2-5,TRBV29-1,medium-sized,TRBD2,CSVWGGETQYF,TGCAGCGTGTGGGGGGGAGAGACCCAGTACTTC
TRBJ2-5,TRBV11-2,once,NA,CASSSGETQYF,TGTGCCAGCAGCTCGGGGGAGACCCAGTACTTC
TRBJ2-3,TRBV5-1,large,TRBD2,CASSLTSGGPGGNTQYF,TGCGCCAGCAGCCTGACTAGCGGGGGCCCCGGGGGGAATACGCAGTATTTT
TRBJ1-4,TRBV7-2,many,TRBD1,CASSTGQGAVTNEKLFF,TGTGCCAGCAGCACAGGACAGGGGGCAGTGACTAATGAAAAACTGTTTTTT
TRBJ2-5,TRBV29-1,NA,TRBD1,CSVRGYRGTQETQYF,TGCAGCGTTAGGGGTTACAGGGGCACCCAAGAGACCCAGTACTTC
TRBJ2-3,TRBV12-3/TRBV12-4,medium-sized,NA,CASRAGGLSGDTQYF,TGTGCCAGCAGGGCAGGGGGACTAAGCGGAGATACGCAGTATTTT
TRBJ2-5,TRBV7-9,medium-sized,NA,CASSSTGGEETQYF,TGTGCCAGCAGCTCTACAGGGGGGGAGGAGACCCAGTACTTC